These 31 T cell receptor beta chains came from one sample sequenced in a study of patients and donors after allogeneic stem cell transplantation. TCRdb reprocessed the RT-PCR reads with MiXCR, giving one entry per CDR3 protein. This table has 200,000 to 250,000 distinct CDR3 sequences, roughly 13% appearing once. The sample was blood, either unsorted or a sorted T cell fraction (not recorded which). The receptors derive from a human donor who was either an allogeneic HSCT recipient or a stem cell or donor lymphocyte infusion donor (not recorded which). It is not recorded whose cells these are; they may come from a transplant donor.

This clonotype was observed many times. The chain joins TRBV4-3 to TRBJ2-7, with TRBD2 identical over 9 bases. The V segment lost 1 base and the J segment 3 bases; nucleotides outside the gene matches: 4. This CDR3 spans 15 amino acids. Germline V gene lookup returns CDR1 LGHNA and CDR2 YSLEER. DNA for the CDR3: TGCGCCAGCAGCCAAGGGCGGGGGGGTATCTACGAGCAGTACTTC. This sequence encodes CASSQGRGGIYEQYF.

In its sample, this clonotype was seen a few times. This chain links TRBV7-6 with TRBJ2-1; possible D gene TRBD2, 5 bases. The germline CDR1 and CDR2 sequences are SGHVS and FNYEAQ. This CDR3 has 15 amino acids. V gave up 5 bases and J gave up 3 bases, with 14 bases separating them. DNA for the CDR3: TGTGCCAGCAGCCCACGGGGTTTAGACTACAATGAGCAGTTCTTC. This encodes CASSPRGLDYNEQFF.

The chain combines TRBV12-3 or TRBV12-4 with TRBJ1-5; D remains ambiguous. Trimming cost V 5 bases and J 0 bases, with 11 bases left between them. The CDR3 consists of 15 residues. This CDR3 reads CASSAADYSNQPQHF. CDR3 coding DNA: TGTGCCAGCAGTGCGGCAGATTATAGCAATCAGCCCCAGCATTTT.

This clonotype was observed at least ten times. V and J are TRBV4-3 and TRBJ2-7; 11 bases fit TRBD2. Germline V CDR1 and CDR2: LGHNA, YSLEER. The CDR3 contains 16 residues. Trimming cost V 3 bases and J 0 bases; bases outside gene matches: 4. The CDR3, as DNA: TGCGCCAGCAGCCATGTAGCGGGGGGGAACTCCTACGAGCAGTACTTC. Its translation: CASSHVAGGNSYEQYF.

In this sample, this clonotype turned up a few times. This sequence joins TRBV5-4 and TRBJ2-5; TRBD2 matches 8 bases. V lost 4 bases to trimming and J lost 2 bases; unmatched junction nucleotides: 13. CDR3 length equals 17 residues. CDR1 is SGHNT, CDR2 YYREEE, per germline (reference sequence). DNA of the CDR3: TGTGCCAGCAGCCCGATGGGGCTAGCGGGTTCACAAGAGACCCAGTACTTC. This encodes CASSPMGLAGSQETQYF.

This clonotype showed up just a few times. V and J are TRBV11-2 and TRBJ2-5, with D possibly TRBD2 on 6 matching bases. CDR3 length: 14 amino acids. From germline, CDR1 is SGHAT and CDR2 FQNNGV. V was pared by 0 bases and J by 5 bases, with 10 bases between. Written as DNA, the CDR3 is TGTGCCAGCAGCTTAGATCTTGGAGGGGAGACCCAGTACTTC. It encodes CASSLDLGGETQYF. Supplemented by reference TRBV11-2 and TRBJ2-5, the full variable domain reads EAGVAQSPRYKIIEKRQSVAFWCNPISGHATLYWYQQILGQGPKLLIQFQNNGVVDDSQLPKDRFSAERLKGVDSTLKIQPAKLEDSAVYLCASSLDLGGETQYFGPGTRLLVL.

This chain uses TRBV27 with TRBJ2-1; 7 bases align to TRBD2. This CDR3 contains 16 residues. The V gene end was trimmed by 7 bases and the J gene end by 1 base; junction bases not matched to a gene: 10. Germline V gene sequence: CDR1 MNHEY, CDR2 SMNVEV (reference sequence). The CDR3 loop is CASNLGSSGSYNEQFF. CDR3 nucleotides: TGTGCCAGCAACCTAGGATCTAGCGGTTCCTACAATGAGCAGTTCTTC.

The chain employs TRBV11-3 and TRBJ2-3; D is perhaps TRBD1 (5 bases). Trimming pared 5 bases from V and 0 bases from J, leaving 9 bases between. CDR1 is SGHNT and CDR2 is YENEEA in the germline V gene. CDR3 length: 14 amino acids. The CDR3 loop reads CASSTGASTDTQYF. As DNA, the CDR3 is TGTGCCAGCAGCACAGGTGCTAGCACAGATACGCAGTATTTT.

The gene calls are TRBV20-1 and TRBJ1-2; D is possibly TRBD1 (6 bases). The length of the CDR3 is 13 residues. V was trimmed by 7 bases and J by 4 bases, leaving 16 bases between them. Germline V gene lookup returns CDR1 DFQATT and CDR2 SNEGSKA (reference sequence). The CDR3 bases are TGCAGTGTTCCCGACAGGACTACCTATGGCTACACCTTC. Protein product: CSVPDRTTYGYTF.

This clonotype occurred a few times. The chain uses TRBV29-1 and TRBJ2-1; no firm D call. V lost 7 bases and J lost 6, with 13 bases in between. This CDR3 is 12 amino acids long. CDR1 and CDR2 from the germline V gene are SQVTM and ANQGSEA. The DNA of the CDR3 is TGCAGCGCCCGGGCCCCGGGCAATGAGCAGTTCTTC. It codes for CSARAPGNEQFF.

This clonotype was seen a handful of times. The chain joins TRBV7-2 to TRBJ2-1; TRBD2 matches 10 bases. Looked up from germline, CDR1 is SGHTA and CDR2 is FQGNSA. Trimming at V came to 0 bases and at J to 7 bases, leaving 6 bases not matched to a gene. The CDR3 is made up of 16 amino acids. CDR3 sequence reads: CASSLALAGGLNEQFF. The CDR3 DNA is TGTGCCAGCAGCTTAGCCTTAGCGGGGGGACTAAATGAGCAGTTCTTC.

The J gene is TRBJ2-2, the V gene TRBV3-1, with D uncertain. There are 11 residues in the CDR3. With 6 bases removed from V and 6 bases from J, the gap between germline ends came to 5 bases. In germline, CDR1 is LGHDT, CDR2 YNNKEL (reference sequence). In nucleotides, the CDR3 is TGTGCCAGCAGTCACCCCGGGGAGCTGTTTTTT. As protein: CASSHPGELFF.

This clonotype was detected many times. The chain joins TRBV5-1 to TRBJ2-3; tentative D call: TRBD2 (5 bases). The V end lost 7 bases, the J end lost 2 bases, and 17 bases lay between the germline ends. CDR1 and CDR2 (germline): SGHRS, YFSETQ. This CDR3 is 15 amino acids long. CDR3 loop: CASRSQGLHTDTQYF. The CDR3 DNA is TGCGCCAGCCGATCGCAAGGACTCCACACAGATACGCAGTATTTT.

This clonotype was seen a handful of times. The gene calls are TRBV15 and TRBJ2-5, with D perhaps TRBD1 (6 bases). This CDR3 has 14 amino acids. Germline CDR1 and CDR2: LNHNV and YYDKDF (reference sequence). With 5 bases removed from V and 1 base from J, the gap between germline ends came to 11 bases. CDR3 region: CATSETGRQETQYF. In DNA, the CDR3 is TGTGCCACCAGCGAGACAGGCCGCCAAGAGACCCAGTACTTC.

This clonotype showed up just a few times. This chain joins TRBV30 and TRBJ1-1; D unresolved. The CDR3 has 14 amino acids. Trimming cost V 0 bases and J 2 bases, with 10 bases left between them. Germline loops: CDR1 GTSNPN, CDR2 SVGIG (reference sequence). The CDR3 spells CAWSVLTPNTEAFF. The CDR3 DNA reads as TGTGCCTGGAGTGTACTGACACCCAACACTGAAGCTTTCTTT.

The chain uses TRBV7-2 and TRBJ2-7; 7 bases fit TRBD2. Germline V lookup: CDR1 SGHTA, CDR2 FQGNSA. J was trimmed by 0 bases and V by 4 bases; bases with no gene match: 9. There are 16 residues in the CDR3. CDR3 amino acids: CASSWSTSVSSYEQYF. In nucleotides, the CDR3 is TGTGCCAGCAGCTGGTCTACTAGCGTCTCCTCCTACGAGCAGTACTTC. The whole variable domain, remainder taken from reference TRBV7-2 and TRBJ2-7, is GAGVSQSPSNKVTEKGKDVELRCDPISGHTALYWYRQSLGQGLEFLIYFQGNSAPDKSGLPSDRFSAERTGGSVSTLTIQRTQQEDSAVYLCASSWSTSVSSYEQYFGPGTRLTVT.

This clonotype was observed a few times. CDR3 residues: CASRTPDRARGYTF. The CDR3 DNA reads as TGTGCCAGCAGAACCCCGGATCGGGCAAGGGGCTACACCTTC. The chain couples TRBV6-1 to TRBJ1-2, with D unclear. The CDR3 totals 14 residues. Trimming pared 6 bases from V and 8 bases from J, leaving 19 bases between. Germline-derived CDR1 and CDR2 are MNHNS and SASEGT.

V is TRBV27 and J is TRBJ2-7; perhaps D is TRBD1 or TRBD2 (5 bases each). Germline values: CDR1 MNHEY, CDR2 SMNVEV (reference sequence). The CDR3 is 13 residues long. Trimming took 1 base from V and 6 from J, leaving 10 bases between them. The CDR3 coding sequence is TGTGCCAGCAGTTTATGGGGGACGACCGAGCAGTACTTC. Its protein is CASSLWGTTEQYF.

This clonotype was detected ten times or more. The CDR3 region is CSVEGGLSYNEQFF. The CDR3 DNA reads TGCAGCGTTGAGGGCGGACTGTCCTACAATGAGCAGTTCTTC. The J gene is TRBJ2-1, the V gene TRBV29-1, with a weak D call TRBD2 (5 bases). The CDR3 is 14 residues long. V lost 3 bases and J lost 1, with 10 bases in between. Germline values: CDR1 SQVTM, CDR2 ANQGSEA.

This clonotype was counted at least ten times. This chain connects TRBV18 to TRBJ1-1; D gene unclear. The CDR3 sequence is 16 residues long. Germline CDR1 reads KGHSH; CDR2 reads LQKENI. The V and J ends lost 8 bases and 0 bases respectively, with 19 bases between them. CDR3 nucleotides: TGTGCCAGCCTACCGGCAACGTGGGGATTGAACACTGAAGCTTTCTTT. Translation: CASLPATWGLNTEAFF.

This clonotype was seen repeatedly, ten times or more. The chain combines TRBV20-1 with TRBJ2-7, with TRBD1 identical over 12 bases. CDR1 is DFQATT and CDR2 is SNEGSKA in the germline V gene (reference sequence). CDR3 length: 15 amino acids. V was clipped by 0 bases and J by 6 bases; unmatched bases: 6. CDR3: CSARDPGTGGAEQYF. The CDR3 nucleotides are TGCAGTGCTAGAGATCCCGGGACAGGGGGCGCCGAGCAGTACTTC.

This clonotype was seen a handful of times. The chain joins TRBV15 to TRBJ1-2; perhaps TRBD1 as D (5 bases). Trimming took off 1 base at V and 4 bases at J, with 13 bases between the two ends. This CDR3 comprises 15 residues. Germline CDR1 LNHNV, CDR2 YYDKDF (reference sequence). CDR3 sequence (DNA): TGTGCCACCAGCAGAGTGACAACAGGAATCTATGGCTACACCTTC. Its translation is CATSRVTTGIYGYTF. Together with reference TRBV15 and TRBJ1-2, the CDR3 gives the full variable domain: DAMVIQNPRYQVTQFGKPVTLSCSQTLNHNVMYWYQQKSSQAPKLLFHYYDKDFNNEADTPDNFQSRRPNTSFCFLDIRSPGLGDTAMYLCATSRVTTGIYGYTFGSGTRLTVV.

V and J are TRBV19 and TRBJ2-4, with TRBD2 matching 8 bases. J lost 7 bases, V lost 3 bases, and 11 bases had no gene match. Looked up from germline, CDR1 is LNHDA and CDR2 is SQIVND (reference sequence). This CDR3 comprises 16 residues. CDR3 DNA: TGTGCCAGTAGTATTTCCAGCGGGGGATGGAGGAACATTCAGTACTTC. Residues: CASSISSGGWRNIQYF.

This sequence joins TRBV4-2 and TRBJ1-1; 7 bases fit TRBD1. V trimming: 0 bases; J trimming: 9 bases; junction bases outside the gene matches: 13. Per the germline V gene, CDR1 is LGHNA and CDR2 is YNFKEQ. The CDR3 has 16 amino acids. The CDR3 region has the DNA TGTGCCAGCAGCCAAGATGGAGGGGGCGGGGGCAGTAAAGCTTTCTTT. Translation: CASSQDGGGGGSKAFF.

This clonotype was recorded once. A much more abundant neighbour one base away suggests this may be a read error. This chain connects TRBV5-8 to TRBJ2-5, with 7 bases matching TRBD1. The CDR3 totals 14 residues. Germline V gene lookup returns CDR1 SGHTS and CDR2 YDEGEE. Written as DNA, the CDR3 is TGTGCCAGCAGCAAGGGACAGATTCTAGAGTCCCAGTACTTC. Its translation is CASSKGQILESQYF.

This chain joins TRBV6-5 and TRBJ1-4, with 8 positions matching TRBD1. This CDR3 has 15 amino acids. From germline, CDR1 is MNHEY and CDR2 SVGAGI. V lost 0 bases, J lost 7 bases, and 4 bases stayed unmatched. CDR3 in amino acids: CASSYSTQGAEKLFF. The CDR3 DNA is TGTGCCAGCAGTTACTCGACGCAGGGGGCTGAAAAACTGTTTTTT.

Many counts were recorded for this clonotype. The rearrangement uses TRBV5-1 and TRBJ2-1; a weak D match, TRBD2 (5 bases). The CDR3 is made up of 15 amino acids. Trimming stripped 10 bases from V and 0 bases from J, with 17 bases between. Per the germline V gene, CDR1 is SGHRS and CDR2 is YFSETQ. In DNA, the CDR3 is TGCGCCTCGACCTGGGCGGGTCCCTCCTACAATGAGCAGTTCTTC. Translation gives CASTWAGPSYNEQFF.

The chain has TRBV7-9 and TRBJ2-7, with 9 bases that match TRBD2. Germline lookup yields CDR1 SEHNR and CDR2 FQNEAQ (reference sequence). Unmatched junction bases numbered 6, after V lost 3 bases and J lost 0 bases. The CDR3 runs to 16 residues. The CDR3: CASSFSGRSGSYEQYF. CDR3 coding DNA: TGTGCCAGCAGCTTTAGCGGGAGAAGTGGCTCCTACGAGCAGTACTTC.

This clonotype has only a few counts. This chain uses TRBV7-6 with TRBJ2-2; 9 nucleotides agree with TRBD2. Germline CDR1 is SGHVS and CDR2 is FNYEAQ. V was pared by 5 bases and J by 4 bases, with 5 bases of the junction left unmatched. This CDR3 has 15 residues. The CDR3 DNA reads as TGTGCCAGCAGCAGGCGGGAGGGCGCCACCGGGGAGCTGTTTTTT. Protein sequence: CASSRREGATGELFF.

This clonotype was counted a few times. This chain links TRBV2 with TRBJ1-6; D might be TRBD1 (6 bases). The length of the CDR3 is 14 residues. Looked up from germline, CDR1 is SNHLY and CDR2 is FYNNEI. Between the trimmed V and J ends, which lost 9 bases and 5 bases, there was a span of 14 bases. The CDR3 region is CARGTGAHNSPLHF. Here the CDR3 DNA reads TGTGCCAGAGGGACGGGGGCGCATAATTCACCCCTCCACTTT.

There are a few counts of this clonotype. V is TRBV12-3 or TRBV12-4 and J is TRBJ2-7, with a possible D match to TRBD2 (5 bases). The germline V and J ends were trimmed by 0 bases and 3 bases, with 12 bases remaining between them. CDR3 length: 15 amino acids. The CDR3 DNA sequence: TGTGCCAGCAGTTTAGCGGGGAGTCCCCTCTACGAGCAGTACTTC. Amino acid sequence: CASSLAGSPLYEQYF.